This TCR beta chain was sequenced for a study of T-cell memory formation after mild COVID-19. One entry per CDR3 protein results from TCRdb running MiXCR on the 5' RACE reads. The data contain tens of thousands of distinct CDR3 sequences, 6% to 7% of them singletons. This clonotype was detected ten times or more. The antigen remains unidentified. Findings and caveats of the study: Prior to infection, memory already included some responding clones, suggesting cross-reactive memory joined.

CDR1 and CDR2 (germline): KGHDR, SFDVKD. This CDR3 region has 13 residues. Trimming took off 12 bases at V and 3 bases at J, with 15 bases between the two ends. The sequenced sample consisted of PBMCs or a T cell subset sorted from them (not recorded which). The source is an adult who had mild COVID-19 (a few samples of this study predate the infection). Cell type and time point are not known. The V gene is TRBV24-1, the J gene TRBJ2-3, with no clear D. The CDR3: CAASRGRTDTQYF. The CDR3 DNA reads TGTGCCGCTTCGAGAGGCCGAACAGATACGCAGTATTTT.